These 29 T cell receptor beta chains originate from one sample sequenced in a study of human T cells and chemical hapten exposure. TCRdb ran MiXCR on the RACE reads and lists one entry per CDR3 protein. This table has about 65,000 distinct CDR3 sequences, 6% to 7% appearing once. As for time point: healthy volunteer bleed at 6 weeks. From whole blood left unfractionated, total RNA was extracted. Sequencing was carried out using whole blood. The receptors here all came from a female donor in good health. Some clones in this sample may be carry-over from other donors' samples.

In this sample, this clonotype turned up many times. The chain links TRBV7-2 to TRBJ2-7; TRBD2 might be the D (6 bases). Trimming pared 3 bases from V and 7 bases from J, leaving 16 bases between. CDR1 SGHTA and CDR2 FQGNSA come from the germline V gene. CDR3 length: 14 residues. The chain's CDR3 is CASSLRGRGSEQYF. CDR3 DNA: TGTGCCAGCAGCTTGCGGGGACGGGGTAGTGAGCAGTACTTC.

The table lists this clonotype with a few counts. For the CDR3, the DNA is TGTGCCAGCAGGACCGGGACAGGGGATCAGCCCCAGCATTTT. Its protein is CASRTGTGDQPQHF. The V gene is TRBV6-8, the J gene TRBJ1-5; TRBD1 aligns across 10 bases. V lost 6 bases and J lost 5; bases outside the gene matches: 4. This CDR3 spans 14 amino acids. Germline CDR1 and CDR2: MNHGY and SAAAGT.

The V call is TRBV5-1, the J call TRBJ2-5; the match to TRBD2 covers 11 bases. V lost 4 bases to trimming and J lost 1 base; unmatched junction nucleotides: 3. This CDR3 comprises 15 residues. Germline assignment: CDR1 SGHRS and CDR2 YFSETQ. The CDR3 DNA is TGCGCCAGCAGCATTCTAGCGGGAGGCCAAGAGACCCAGTACTTC. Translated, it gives CASSILAGGQETQYF.

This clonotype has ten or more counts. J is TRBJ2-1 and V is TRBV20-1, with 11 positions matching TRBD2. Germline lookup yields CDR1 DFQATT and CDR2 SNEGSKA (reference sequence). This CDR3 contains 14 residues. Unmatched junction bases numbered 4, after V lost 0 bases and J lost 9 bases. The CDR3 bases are TGCAGTGCTAGAGATTCGCTAGCGGGAGGTGAGCAGTTCTTC. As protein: CSARDSLAGGEQFF.

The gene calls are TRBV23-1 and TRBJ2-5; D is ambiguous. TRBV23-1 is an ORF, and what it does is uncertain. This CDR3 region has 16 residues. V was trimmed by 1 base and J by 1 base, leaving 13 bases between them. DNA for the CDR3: TGCGCCAGCAGTCAATACTCAAAACAACGCCAAGAGACCCAGTACTTC. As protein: CASSQYSKQRQETQYF.

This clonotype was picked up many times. CDR3 nucleotides: TGTGCCAGCAGCTCTGGGACTAGGGATACGCAGTATTTT. Amino acid sequence: CASSSGTRDTQYF. The chain links TRBV14 to TRBJ2-3; 8 bases are shared with TRBD2. Germline CDR1 reads SGHDN; CDR2 reads FVKESK. The V and J ends lost 5 bases and 6 bases, in that order; junction bases with no gene match: 4. The CDR3 length is 13 residues.

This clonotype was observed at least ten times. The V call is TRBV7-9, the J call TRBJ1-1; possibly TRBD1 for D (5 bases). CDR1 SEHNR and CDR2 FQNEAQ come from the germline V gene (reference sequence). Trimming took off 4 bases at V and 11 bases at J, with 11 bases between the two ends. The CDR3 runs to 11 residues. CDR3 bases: TGTGCCAGCAGCTCGGAAGGGGCTGCTTTCTTT. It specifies CASSSEGAAFF.

The CDR3 sequence is CSAAPVAGVAKNIQYF. The CDR3 DNA reads as TGCAGTGCTGCCCCCGTCGCGGGAGTAGCCAAAAACATTCAGTACTTC. The V call is TRBV20-1, the J call TRBJ2-4; TRBD2 matches 7 bases. Germline values: CDR1 DFQATT, CDR2 SNEGSKA (reference sequence). Trimming cost V 5 bases and J 0 bases; bases outside gene matches: 10. The CDR3 length is 16 residues.

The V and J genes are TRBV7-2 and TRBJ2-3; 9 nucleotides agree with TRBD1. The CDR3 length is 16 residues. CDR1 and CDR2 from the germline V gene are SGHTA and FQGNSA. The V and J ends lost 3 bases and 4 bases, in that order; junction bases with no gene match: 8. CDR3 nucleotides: TGTGCCAGCAGCTTGGGGGGACAGGGTTATCCAGATACGCAGTATTTT. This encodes CASSLGGQGYPDTQYF. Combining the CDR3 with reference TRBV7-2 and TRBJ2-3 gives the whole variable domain GAGVSQSPSNKVTEKGKDVELRCDPISGHTALYWYRQSLGQGLEFLIYFQGNSAPDKSGLPSDRFSAERTGGSVSTLTIQRTQQEDSAVYLCASSLGGQGYPDTQYFGPGTRLTVL.

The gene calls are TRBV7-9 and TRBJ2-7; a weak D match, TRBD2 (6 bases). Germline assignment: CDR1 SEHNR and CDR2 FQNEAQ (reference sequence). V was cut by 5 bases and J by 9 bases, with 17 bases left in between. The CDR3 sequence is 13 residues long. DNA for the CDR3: TGTGCCAGCAGCCGAACCCCGCAGGGAGGGCAGTACTTC. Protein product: CASSRTPQGGQYF.

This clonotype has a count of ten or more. This chain's CDR3 is CASSPGTGGPGANVLTF. The CDR3 nucleotides are TGTGCCAGCAGCCCCGGGACAGGGGGTCCTGGGGCCAACGTCCTGACTTTC. The chain combines TRBV12-3 or TRBV12-4 with TRBJ2-6, with 11 bases lining up with TRBD1. The CDR3 consists of 17 residues. The J segment lost 2 bases and the V segment lost 6 bases, leaving 6 bases of the junction unmatched.

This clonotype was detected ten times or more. The CDR3 DNA reads as TGTGCCAGCAGCTTTCTAGCGGGACTGACAGATACGCAGTATTTT. Translated: CASSFLAGLTDTQYF. The V gene is TRBV7-9, the J gene TRBJ2-3; 9 bases line up with TRBD2. The CDR3 sequence is 15 residues long. Germline CDR1 reads SEHNR; CDR2 reads FQNEAQ (reference sequence). V shed 3 bases, J shed 3 bases, and the junction held 4 bases outside the gene matches.

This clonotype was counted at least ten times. DNA of the CDR3: TGTGCCAGCAGTGAAGTACAGGGGGCTTTTGAAAAACTGTTTTTT. It translates to CASSEVQGAFEKLFF. The chain has TRBV6-1 and TRBJ1-4, with 9 bases identical to TRBD1. Unmatched junction bases numbered 4, after V lost 1 base and J lost 7 bases. Germline V gene lookup returns CDR1 MNHNS and CDR2 SASEGT. CDR3 length equals 15 residues.

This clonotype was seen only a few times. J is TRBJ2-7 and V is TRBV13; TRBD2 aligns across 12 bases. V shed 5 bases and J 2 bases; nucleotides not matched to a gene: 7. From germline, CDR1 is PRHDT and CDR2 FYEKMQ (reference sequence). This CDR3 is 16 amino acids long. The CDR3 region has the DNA TGTGCCAGCAGCGCGGGACTAGCGGGTACTACCTACGAGCAGTACTTC. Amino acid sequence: CASSAGLAGTTYEQYF.

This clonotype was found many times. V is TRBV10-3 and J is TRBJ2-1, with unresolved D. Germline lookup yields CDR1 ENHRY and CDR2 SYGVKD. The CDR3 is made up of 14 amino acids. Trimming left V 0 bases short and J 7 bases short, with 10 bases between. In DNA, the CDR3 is TGTGCCATCAGTGAGTCGGCTAATCCGAATGAGCAGTTCTTC. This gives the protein CAISESANPNEQFF.

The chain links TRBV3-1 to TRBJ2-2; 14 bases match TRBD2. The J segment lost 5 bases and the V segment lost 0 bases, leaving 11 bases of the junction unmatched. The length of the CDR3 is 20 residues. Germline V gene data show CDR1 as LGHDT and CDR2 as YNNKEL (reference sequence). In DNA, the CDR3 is TGTGCCAGCAGCCAAGATTTCCCGGGACTAGCGGGAGCTGCAACCGGGGAGCTGTTTTTT. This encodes CASSQDFPGLAGAATGELFF.

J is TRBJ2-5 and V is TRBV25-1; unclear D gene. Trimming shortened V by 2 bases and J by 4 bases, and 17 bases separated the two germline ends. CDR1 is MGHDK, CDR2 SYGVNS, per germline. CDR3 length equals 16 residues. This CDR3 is CASSEGIESSRETQYF. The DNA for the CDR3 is TGTGCCAGCAGTGAAGGTATCGAGAGTTCTAGAGAGACCCAGTACTTC.

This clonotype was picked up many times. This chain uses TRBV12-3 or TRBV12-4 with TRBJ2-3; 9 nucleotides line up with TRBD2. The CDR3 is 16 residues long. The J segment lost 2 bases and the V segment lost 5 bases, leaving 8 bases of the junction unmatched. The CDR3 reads CASSPSSGMNTDTQYF. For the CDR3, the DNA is TGTGCCAGCAGTCCTTCTAGCGGGATGAACACAGATACGCAGTATTTT.

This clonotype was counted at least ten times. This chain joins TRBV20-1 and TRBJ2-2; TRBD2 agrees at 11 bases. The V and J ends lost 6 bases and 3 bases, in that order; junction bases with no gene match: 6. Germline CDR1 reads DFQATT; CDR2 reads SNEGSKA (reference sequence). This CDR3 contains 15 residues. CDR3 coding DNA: TGCAGTGCGTTCACTAGCGGGAGTTACACCGGGGAGCTGTTTTTT. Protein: CSAFTSGSYTGELFF.

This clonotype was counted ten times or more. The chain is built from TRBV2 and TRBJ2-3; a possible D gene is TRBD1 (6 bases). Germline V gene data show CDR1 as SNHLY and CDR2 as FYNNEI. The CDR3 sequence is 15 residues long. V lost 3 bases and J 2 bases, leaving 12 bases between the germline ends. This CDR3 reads CASSDRGPHTDTQYF. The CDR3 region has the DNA TGTGCCAGCAGTGACAGGGGACCCCACACAGATACGCAGTATTTT.

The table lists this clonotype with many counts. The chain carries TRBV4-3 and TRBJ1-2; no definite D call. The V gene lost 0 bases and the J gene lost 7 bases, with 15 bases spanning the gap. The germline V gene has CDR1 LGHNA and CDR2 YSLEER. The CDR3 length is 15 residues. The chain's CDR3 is CASSQESGVAVGYTF. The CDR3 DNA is TGCGCCAGCAGCCAAGAGAGCGGGGTAGCGGTTGGCTACACCTTC.

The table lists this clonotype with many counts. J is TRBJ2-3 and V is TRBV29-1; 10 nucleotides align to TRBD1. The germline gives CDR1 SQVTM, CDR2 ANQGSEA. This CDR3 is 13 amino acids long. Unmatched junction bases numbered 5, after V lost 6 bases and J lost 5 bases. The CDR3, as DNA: TGCAGCGTGGTGGACAGGGGGAAAGATACGCAGTATTTT. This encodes CSVVDRGKDTQYF.

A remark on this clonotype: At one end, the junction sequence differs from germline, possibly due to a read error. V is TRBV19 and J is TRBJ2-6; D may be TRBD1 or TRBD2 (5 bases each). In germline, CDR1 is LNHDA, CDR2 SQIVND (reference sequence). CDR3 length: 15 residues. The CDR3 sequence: CASSISGTGANVQTF. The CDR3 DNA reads TGTGCCAGTAGTATATCGGGGACCGGGGCCAACGTCCAGACTTTC. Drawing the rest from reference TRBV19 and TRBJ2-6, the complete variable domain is DGGITQSPKYLFRKEGQNVTLSCEQNLNHDAMYWYRQDPGQGLRLIYYSQIVNDFQKGDIAEGYSVSREKKESFPLTVTSAQKNPTAFYLCASSISGTGANVQTFGAGSRLTVL.

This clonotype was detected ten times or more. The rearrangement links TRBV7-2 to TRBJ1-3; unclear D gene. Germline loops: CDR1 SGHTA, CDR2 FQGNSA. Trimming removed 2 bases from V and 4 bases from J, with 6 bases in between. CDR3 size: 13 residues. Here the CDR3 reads CASSLSHGNTIYF. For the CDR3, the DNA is TGTGCCAGCAGCTTATCCCACGGAAACACCATATATTTT.

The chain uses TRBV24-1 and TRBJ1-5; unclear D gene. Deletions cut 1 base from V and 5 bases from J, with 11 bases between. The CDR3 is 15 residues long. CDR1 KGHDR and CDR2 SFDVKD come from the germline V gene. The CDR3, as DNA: TGTGCCACCAGTGATTTCTCGGAACCTCATCAGCCCCAGCATTTT. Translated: CATSDFSEPHQPQHF.

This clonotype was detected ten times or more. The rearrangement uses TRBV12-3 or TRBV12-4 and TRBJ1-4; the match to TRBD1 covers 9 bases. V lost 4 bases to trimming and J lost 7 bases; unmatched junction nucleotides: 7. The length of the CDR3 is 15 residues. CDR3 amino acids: CASSWMDRGGEKLFF. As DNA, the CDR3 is TGTGCCAGCAGTTGGATGGACAGGGGCGGTGAAAAACTGTTTTTT.

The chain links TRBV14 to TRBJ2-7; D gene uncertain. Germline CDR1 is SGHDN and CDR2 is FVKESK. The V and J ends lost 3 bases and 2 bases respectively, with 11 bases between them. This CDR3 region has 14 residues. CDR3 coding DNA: TGTGCCAGCAGCCACACGACTTACCCCTACGAGCAGTACTTC. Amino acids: CASSHTTYPYEQYF.

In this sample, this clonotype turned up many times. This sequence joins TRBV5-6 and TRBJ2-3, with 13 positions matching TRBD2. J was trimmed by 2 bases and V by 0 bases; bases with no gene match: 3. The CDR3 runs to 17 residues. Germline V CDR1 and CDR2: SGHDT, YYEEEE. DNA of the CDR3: TGTGCCAGCAGCTTGGGGGGACTAGCGGGATACACAGATACGCAGTATTTT. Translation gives CASSLGGLAGYTDTQYF.

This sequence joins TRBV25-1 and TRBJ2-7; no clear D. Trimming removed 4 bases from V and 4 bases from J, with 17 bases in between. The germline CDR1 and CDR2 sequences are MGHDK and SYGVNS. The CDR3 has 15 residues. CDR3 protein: CASSASTPDFYEQYF. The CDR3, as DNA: TGTGCCAGCAGTGCCTCAACCCCAGACTTTTACGAGCAGTACTTC.